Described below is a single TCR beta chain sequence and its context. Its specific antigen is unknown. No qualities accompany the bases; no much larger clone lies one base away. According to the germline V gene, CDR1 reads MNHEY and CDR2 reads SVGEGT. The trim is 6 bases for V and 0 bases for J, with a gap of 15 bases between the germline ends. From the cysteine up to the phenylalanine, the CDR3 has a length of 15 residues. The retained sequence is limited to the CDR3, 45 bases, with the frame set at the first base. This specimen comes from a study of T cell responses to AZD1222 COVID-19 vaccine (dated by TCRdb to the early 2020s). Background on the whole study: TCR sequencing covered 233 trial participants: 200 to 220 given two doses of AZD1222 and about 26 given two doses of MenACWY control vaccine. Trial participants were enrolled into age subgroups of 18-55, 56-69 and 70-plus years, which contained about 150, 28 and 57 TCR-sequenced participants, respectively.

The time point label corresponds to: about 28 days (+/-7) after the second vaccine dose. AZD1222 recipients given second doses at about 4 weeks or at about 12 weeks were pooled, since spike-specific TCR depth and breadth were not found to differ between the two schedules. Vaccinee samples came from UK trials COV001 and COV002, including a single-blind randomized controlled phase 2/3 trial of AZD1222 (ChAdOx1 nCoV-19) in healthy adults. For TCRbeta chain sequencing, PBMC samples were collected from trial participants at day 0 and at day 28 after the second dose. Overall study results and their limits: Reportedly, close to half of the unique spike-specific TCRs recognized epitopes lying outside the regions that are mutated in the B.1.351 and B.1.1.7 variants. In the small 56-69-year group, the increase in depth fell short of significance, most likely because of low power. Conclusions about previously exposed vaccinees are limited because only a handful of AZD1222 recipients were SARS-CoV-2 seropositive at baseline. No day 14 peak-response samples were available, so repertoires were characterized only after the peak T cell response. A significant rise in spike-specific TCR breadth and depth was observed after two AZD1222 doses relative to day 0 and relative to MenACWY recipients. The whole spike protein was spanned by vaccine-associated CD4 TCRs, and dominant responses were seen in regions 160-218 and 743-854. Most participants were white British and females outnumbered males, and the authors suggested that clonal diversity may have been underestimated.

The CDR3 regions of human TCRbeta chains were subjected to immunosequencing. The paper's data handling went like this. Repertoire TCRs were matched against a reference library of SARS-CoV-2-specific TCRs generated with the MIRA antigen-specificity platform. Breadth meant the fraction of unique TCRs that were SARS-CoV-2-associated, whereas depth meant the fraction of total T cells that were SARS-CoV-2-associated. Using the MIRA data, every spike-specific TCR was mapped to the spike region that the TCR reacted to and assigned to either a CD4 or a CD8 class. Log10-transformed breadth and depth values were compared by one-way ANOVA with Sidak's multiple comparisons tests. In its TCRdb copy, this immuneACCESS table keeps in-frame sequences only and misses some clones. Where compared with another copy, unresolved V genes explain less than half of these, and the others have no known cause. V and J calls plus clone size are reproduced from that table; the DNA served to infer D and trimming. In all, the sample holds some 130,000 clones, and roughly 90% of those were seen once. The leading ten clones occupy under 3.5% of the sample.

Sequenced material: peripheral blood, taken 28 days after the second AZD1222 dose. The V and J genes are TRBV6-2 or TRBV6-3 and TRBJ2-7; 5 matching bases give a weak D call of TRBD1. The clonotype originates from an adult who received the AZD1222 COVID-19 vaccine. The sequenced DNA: TGTGCCAGCAGCTTTACAGGAGAATACTCCTACGAGCAGTACTTC. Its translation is CASSFTGEYSYEQYF.